The 10 T cell receptor beta chains listed next were all sequenced from one sample in a study of CD8+ T cells in alopecia areata. RNA was isolated and reverse transcribed to cDNA, the sequencing template. Measured with immunoSEQ multiplex PCR; TCRdb has only the in-frame clones, and not every one. Here the sample spans roughly 200,000 clones, roughly three fifths being singletons. The sequencing input was CD8+ T cells sorted from blood. The receptors originated from a human donor in good health.

This chain links TRBV29-1 with TRBJ1-4, with 7 bases fitting TRBD1. Per the germline V gene, CDR1 is SQVTM and CDR2 is ANQGSEA. This CDR3 spans 13 amino acids. The junction had 2 bases not matched to a gene; V was cut back by 5 bases and J by 2 bases. Written as DNA, the CDR3 is TGCAGCGTTCCACAGGGGACTAATGAAAAACTGTTTTTT. Protein: CSVPQGTNEKLFF.

The rearrangement joins TRBV7-8 to TRBJ2-3; D uncertain. The ends were cut back, 2 bases at V and 2 bases at J, with 20 bases in the middle. Germline V gene sequence: CDR1 SGHVS, CDR2 FQNEAQ. The CDR3 covers 18 residues. The CDR3 region has the DNA TGTGCCAGCAGCTTACGCGTTGCTGCCCCTCTCGACACAGATACGCAGTATTTT. Its protein is CASSLRVAAPLDTDTQYF.

This clone has more than one count but fewer than ten. This rearrangement joins TRBV12-5 to TRBJ1-4; a possible D gene is TRBD1 (6 bases). CDR3 length: 12 amino acids. Germline assignment: CDR1 LGHNT and CDR2 FRNRAP. The V and J ends lost 7 bases and 15 bases respectively, with 18 bases between them. The CDR3 reads CASAIAEGELFF. The CDR3 DNA reads TGTGCTAGTGCCATTGCGGAGGGGGAGTTGTTTTTT.

This clone was seen just once. The chain links TRBV5-1 to TRBJ2-3; D remains ambiguous. Germline CDR1 is SGHRS and CDR2 is YFSETQ. The CDR3 extends over 14 amino acids. The V and J ends lost 3 bases and 2 bases respectively, with 10 bases between them. Written as DNA, the CDR3 is TGCGCCAGCAGCTCGTACAGCCTCACAGATACGCAGTATTTT. This codes for CASSSYSLTDTQYF.

The chain recombines TRBV15 with TRBJ2-3; D unclear. The CDR3 totals 14 residues. V was trimmed by 4 bases and J by 4 bases, leaving 12 bases between them. Germline CDR1 reads LNHNV; CDR2 reads YYDKDF (reference sequence). The CDR3 nucleotides read TGTGCCACCAGCAAGGGAAAGGGTGCAGATACGCAGTATTTT. The encoded protein is CATSKGKGADTQYF.

V gene TRBV23-1 combines with J gene TRBJ2-5, with D perhaps matching TRBD2 (5 bases). TRBV23-1 belongs to the ORF category, with a function that is uncertain. V shed 6 bases and J shed 3 bases, with 20 bases lying between them. The CDR3 totals 16 residues. CDR3 DNA sequence: TGCGCCAGCAGCCAAGAGAATACGAGGCGGGAAGAGACCCAGTACTTC. It yields the protein CASSQENTRREETQYF.

This clone was counted between two and nine times. The V gene is TRBV6-1, the J gene TRBJ1-2, with 8 nucleotides matching TRBD1. The CDR3 consists of 14 residues. The V gene's germline CDR1 is MNHNS and CDR2 SASEGT. V shed 6 bases, J shed 4 bases, and the junction held 7 bases outside the gene matches. CDR3 protein: CASSPTGEGYGYTF. CDR3 nucleotides: TGTGCCAGCAGCCCGACAGGGGAGGGCTATGGCTACACCTTC.

This chain links TRBV5-1 with TRBJ1-2, with 8 nucleotides matching TRBD1. The V segment lost 5 bases and the J segment 3 bases; nucleotides outside the gene matches: 6. Looked up from germline, CDR1 is SGHRS and CDR2 is YFSETQ. CDR3 length: 14 residues. The CDR3 DNA sequence: TGCGCCAGCAGTATCAGGGGGCGACACTATGGCTACACCTTC. Encoded protein: CASSIRGRHYGYTF. The whole variable domain, filled in from reference TRBV5-1 and TRBJ1-2, reads KAGVTQTPRYLIKTRGQQVTLSCSPISGHRSVSWYQQTPGQGLQFLFEYFSETQRNKGNFPGRFSGRQFSNSRSEMNVSTLELGDSALYLCASSIRGRHYGYTFGSGTRLTVV.

The chain employs TRBV19 and TRBJ1-1, with a weak D call TRBD1 (6 bases). The CDR3 contains 13 residues. Germline V gene data show CDR1 as LNHDA and CDR2 as SQIVND (reference sequence). V lost 3 bases, J lost 5 bases, and 10 bases lay in between. As DNA, the CDR3 is TGTGCCAGTAGTATGAATAGGGGGACTGAAGCTTTCTTT. Its translation: CASSMNRGTEAFF.

The genes are TRBV30 and TRBJ1-2, with TRBD1 matching 7 bases. In germline, CDR1 is GTSNPN, CDR2 SVGIG (reference sequence). The CDR3 has 14 amino acids. With V trimmed by 0 bases and J by 5 bases, 6 bases remained unmatched. The CDR3 spells CAWSVRQGPYGYTF. The CDR3 nucleotides read TGTGCCTGGAGTGTACGACAGGGTCCTTATGGCTACACCTTC.